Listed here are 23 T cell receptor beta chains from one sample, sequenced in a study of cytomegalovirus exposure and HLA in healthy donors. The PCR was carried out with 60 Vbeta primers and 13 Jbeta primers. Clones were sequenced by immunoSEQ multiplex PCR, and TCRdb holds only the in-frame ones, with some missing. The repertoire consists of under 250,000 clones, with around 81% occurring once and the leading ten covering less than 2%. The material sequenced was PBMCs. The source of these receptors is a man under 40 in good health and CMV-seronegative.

The DNA of the CDR3 is TGTGCCAGCGTGGGGGGACTGTCCTACGAGCAGTACTTC. Its translation is CASVGGLSYEQYF. The V and J genes are TRBV2 and TRBJ2-7; D is possibly TRBD2 (6 bases). V was clipped by 8 bases and J by 1 base, with 12 bases between them. Germline CDR1 is SNHLY and CDR2 is FYNNEI. This CDR3 has 13 amino acids.

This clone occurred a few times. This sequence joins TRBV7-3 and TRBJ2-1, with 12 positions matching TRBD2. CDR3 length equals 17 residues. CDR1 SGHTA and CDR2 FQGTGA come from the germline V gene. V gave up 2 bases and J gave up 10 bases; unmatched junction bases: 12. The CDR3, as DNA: TGTGCCAGCAGCTTATACTCATCTAGCGGGAGGGCGGGAGAGCAGTTCTTC. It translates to CASSLYSSSGRAGEQFF.

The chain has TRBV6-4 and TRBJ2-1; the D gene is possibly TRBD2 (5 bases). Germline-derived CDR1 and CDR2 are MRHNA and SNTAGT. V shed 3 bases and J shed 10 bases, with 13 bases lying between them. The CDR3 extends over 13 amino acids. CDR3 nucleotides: TGTGCCAGCAGTGATCGTCTAGCCGGCGAGCAGTTCTTC. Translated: CASSDRLAGEQFF.

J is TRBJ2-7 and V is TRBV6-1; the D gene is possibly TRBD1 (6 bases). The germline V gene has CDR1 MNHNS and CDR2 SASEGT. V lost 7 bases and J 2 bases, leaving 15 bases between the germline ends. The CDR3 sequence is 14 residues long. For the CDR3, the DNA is TGTGCCAGCATCCGGGCAGGGGAAACCTACGAGCAGTACTTC. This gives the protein CASIRAGETYEQYF.

The CDR3 spells CASSGPRVEQFF. The DNA of the CDR3 is TGTGCCAGCAGCGGCCCCAGGGTTGAGCAGTTCTTC. This rearrangement joins TRBV9 to TRBJ2-1; D may be TRBD1 (5 bases). V was trimmed by 3 bases and J by 9 bases, leaving 10 bases between them. Germline V gene lookup returns CDR1 SGDLS and CDR2 YYNGEE. The CDR3 loop spans 12 amino acids.

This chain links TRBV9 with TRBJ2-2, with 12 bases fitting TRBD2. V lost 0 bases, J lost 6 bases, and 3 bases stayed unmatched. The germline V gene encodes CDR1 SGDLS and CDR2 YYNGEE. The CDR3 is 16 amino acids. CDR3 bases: TGTGCCAGCAGCGTAGATCTAGCGGGAGGGGCCGGGGAGCTGTTTTTT. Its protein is CASSVDLAGGAGELFF.

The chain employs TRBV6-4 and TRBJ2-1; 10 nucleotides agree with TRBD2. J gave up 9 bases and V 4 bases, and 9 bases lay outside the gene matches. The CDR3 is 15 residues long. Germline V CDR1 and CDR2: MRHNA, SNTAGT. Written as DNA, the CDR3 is TGTGCCAGCAGTGCCGGGACTAGCGATCTAAGTGAGCAGTTCTTC. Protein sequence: CASSAGTSDLSEQFF.

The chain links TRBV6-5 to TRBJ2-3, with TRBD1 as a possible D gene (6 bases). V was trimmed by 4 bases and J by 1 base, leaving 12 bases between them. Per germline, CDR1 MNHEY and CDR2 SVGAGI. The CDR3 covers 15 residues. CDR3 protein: CASSLQGWGTDTQYF. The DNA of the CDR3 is TGTGCCAGCAGTTTACAGGGCTGGGGCACAGATACGCAGTATTTT.

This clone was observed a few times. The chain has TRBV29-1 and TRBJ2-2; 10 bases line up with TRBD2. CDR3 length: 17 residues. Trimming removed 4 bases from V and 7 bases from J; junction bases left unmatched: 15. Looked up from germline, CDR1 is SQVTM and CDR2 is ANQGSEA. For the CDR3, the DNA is TGCAGCGTTGTGGAGGGGCCTAGCGGGAGACGGAGCGGGGAGCTGTTTTTT. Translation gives CSVVEGPSGRRSGELFF.

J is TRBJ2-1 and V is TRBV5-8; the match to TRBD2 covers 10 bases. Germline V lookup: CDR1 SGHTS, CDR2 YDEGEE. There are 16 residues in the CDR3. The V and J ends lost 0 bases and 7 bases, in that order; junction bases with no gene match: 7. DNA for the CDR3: TGTGCCAGCAGCTTGGGGATTAGCGGGAGGCCAAATGAGCAGTTCTTC. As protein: CASSLGISGRPNEQFF.

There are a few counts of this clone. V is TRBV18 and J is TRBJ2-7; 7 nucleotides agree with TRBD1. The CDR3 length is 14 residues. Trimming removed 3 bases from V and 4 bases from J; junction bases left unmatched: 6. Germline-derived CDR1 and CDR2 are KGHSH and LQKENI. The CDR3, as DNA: TGTGCCAGCTCACCGGGACAGACAGATTACGAGCAGTACTTC. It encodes CASSPGQTDYEQYF.

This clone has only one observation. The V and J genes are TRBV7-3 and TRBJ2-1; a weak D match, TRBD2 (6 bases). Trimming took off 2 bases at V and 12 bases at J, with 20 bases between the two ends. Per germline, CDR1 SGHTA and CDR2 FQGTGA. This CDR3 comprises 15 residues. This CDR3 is CASSLLVSGASGQFF. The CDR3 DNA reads TGTGCCAGCAGCTTATTGGTTAGCGGTGCTTCTGGGCAGTTCTTC.

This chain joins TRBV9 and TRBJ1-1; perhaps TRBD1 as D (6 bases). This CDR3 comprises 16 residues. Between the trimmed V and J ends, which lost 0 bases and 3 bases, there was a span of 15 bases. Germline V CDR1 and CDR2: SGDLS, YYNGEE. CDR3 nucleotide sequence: TGTGCCAGCAGCGTAGCTGGGGGGGGCGCGGACACTGAAGCTTTCTTT. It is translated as CASSVAGGGADTEAFF.

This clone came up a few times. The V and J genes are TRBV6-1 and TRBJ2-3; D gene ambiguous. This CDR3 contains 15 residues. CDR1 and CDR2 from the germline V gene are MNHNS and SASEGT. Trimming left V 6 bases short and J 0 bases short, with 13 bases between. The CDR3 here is CASSPFLPSTDTQYF. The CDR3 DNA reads TGTGCCAGCAGCCCGTTCCTTCCTAGCACAGATACGCAGTATTTT.

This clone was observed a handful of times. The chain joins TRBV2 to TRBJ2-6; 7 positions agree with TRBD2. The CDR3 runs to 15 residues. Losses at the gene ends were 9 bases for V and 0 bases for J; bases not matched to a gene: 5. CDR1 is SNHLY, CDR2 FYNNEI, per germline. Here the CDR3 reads CARGEGSSGANVLTF. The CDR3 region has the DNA TGTGCCAGGGGGGAGGGGAGCTCTGGGGCCAACGTCCTGACTTTC.

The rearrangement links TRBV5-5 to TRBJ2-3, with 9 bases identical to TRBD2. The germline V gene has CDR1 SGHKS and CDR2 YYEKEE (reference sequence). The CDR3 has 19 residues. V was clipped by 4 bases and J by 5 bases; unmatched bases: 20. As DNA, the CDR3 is TGTGCCAGCAGCACCCGCTGGGTGGCGGCGGGAGGGCCTGTAGATACGCAGTATTTT. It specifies CASSTRWVAAGGPVDTQYF.

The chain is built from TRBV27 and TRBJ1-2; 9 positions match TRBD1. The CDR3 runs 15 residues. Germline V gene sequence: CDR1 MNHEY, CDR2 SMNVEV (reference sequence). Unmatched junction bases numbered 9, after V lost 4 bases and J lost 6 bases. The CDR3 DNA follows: TGTGCCAGCAGTTCCTGGGACAGGGTTTTGGATGGCTACACCTTC. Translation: CASSSWDRVLDGYTF.

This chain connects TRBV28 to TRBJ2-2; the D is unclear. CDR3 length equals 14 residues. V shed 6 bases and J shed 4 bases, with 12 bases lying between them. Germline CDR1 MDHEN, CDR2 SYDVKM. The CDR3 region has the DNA TGTGCCAGCAGCCCTGTCCTAGGCACCGGGGAGCTGTTTTTT. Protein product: CASSPVLGTGELFF. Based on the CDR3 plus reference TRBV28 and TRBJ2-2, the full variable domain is DVKVTQSSRYLVKRTGEKVFLECVQDMDHENMFWYRQDPGLGLRLIYFSYDVKMKEKGDIPEGYSVSREKKERFSLILESASTNQTSMYLCASSPVLGTGELFFGEGSRLTVL.

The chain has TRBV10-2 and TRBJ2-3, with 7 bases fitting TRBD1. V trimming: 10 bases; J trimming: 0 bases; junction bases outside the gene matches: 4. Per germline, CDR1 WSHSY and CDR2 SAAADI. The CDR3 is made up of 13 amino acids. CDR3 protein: CANGTASTDTQYF. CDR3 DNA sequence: TGCGCCAACGGGACAGCAAGCACAGATACGCAGTATTTT.

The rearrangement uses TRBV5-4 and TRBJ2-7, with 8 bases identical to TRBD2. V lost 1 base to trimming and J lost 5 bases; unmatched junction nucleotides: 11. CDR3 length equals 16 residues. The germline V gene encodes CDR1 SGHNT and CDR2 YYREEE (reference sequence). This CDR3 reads CASSLRGLGAVDEQYF. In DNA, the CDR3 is TGTGCCAGCAGCTTGAGGGGACTAGGCGCCGTGGACGAGCAGTACTTC.

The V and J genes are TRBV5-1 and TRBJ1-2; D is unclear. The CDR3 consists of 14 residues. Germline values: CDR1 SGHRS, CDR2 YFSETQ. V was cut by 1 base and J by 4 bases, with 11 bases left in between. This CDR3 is CASSLSSSVYGYTF. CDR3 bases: TGCGCCAGCAGCTTGTCGTCGTCAGTCTATGGCTACACCTTC. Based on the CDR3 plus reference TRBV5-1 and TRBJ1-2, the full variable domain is KAGVTQTPRYLIKTRGQQVTLSCSPISGHRSVSWYQQTPGQGLQFLFEYFSETQRNKGNFPGRFSGRQFSNSRSEMNVSTLELGDSALYLCASSLSSSVYGYTFGSGTRLTVV.

The CDR3 nucleotides read TGTGCCAGTAGTCCAGGGGTCGGGGAGCTGTTTTTT. Amino acid sequence: CASSPGVGELFF. This chain joins TRBV19 and TRBJ2-2; tentative D call: TRBD1 (6 bases). Trimming pared 5 bases from V and 7 bases from J, leaving 8 bases between. Germline loops: CDR1 LNHDA, CDR2 SQIVND (reference sequence). The CDR3 runs 12 residues.

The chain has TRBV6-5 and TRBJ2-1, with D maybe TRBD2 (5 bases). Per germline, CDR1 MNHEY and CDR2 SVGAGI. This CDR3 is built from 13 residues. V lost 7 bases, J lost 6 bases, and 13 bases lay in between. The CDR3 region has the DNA TGTGCCAGCACCCGCGGACTCGGCAATGAGCAGTTCTTC. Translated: CASTRGLGNEQFF.